The 22 T cell receptor beta chains given below trace back to one sample, sequenced in a study of siplizumab effects on memory and regulatory T cells. Produced via immunoSEQ multiplex PCR; TCRdb's table is partial and in-frame only. The sample has 70,000 to 95,000 clones, over 85% seen once. Sequencing was carried out using CD8+ T cells sorted from blood. These receptors all come from a human donor in good health.

This clone came up a few times. This rearrangement joins TRBV7-9 to TRBJ1-3; weak D call: TRBD1 (5 bases). Trimming took 3 bases from V and 1 from J, leaving 19 bases between them. This CDR3 has 18 amino acids. Germline V gene sequence: CDR1 SEHNR, CDR2 FQNEAQ (reference sequence). In DNA form, the CDR3 reads TGTGCCAGCAGCTTCGATCTAGGGCCAGGGCGATCTGGAAACACCATATATTTT. Protein product: CASSFDLGPGRSGNTIYF.

The chain links TRBV5-8 to TRBJ1-5, with 8 bases identical to TRBD1. Germline V gives CDR1 SGHTS, CDR2 YDEGEE. This CDR3 region has 15 residues. V shed 4 bases and J 4 bases; nucleotides not matched to a gene: 7. CDR3 DNA: TGTGCCAGCAGCGAGGGACAGGCGTCGAATCAGCCCCAGCATTTT. Its translation is CASSEGQASNQPQHF.

The chain uses TRBV25-1 and TRBJ2-3; no firm D call. With 5 bases removed from V and 4 bases from J, the gap between germline ends came to 4 bases. Germline assignment: CDR1 MGHDK and CDR2 SYGVNS. CDR3 size: 11 residues. CDR3 loop: CASSWSDTQYF. The CDR3 DNA is TGTGCCAGCAGTTGGTCAGATACGCAGTATTTT. The variable domain in full, with the rest retrieved from reference TRBV25-1 and TRBJ2-3, is EADIYQTPRYLVIGTGKKITLECSQTMGHDKMYWYQQDPGMELHLIHYSYGVNSTEKGDLSSESTVSRIRTEHFPLTLESARPSHTSQYLCASSWSDTQYFGPGTRLTVL.

This chain connects TRBV27 to TRBJ1-5; D is unresolved. The CDR3 is made up of 14 amino acids. V was clipped by 4 bases and J by 0 bases, with 7 bases between them. Germline CDR1 reads MNHEY; CDR2 reads SMNVEV (reference sequence). The chain's CDR3 is CASSSGYSNQPQHF. DNA of the CDR3: TGTGCCAGCAGTTCTGGGTATAGCAATCAGCCCCAGCATTTT.

The CDR3: CASSLGLKVAGEQFF. CDR3 sequence (DNA): TGTGCCAGCAGCTTAGGTCTGAAGGTAGCAGGTGAGCAGTTCTTC. This rearrangement joins TRBV13 to TRBJ2-1; D ambiguous. CDR3 length: 15 amino acids. The V gene lost 0 bases and the J gene lost 9 bases, with 15 bases spanning the gap. The germline V gene has CDR1 PRHDT and CDR2 FYEKMQ (reference sequence).

J is TRBJ2-1 and V is TRBV5-6; 8 bases fit TRBD2. This CDR3 region has 17 residues. CDR1 and CDR2 (germline): SGHDT, YYEEEE. Trimming removed 0 bases from V and 8 bases from J; junction bases left unmatched: 13. Here the CDR3 DNA reads TGTGCCAGCAGCTTGGCCGGGCTAGCGGGCTACGGGGATGAGCAGTTCTTC. Amino acids: CASSLAGLAGYGDEQFF. Full variable domain (remainder filled in from reference TRBV5-6 and TRBJ2-1): DAGVTQSPTHLIKTRGQQVTLRCSPKSGHDTVSWYQQALGQGPQFIFQYYEEEERQRGNFPDRFSGHQFPNYSSELNVNALLLGDSALYLCASSLAGLAGYGDEQFFGPGTRLTVL.

The chain joins TRBV5-6 to TRBJ2-3, with D perhaps TRBD1 (6 bases). CDR1 is SGHDT and CDR2 is YYEEEE in the germline V gene. The CDR3 has 15 residues. The V and J ends lost 4 bases and 6 bases respectively, with 18 bases between them. The CDR3 bases are TGTGCCAGCAGCCACCCAGGGGTCTACACTGATACGCAGTATTTT. Translating it yields CASSHPGVYTDTQYF. Based on the CDR3 plus reference TRBV5-6 and TRBJ2-3, the full variable domain is DAGVTQSPTHLIKTRGQQVTLRCSPKSGHDTVSWYQQALGQGPQFIFQYYEEEERQRGNFPDRFSGHQFPNYSSELNVNALLLGDSALYLCASSHPGVYTDTQYFGPGTRLTVL.

This chain links TRBV7-3 with TRBJ2-1; 12 bases align to TRBD2. The CDR3 length is 18 residues. The germline CDR1 and CDR2 sequences are SGHTA and FQGTGA. J gave up 4 bases and V 0 bases, and 7 bases lay outside the gene matches. The CDR3, as DNA: TGTGCCAGCAGCTTAACAAGCGGACTAGCGGGGCCTTACAATGAGCAGTTCTTC. This gives the protein CASSLTSGLAGPYNEQFF.

The chain has TRBV15 and TRBJ2-6; D not resolved. Trimming took off 5 bases at V and 3 bases at J, with 11 bases between the two ends. CDR1 is LNHNV, CDR2 YYDKDF, per germline (reference sequence). The CDR3 covers 15 residues. The CDR3: CATSDGLFGANVLTF. For the CDR3, the DNA is TGTGCCACCAGCGATGGATTGTTTGGGGCCAACGTCCTGACTTTC.

The genes are TRBV7-9 and TRBJ2-1, with 14 bases identical to TRBD2. Unmatched junction bases numbered 10, after V lost 3 bases and J lost 9 bases. The length of the CDR3 is 17 residues. Germline CDR1 and CDR2: SEHNR and FQNEAQ (reference sequence). The CDR3 DNA follows: TGTGCCAGCAGCTTCGAACCCGGGACTAGCGGGAGTGGTGAGCAGTTCTTC. Its protein is CASSFEPGTSGSGEQFF.

The rearrangement uses TRBV7-9 and TRBJ2-7, with a weak D call TRBD2 (7 bases). Trimming removed 4 bases at V and 2 bases at J, with 15 bases between. CDR3 size: 15 residues. The germline CDR1 and CDR2 sequences are SEHNR and FQNEAQ (reference sequence). The CDR3 DNA reads as TGTGCCAGCAGCTCCTACGGGGGGCCCACCTACGAGCAGTACTTC. Amino acids: CASSSYGGPTYEQYF.

This sequence joins TRBV19 and TRBJ2-7; 10 bases are shared with TRBD2. CDR3 length: 19 amino acids. After removal of 5 bases from V and 0 bases from J, the junction contained 16 bases not matched to a gene. CDR1 and CDR2 (germline): LNHDA, SQIVND (reference sequence). CDR3 loop: CASSDGGASGGVGSYEQYF. Here the CDR3 DNA reads TGTGCCAGTAGTGACGGCGGGGCTAGCGGGGGAGTTGGCTCCTACGAGCAGTACTTC.

The V call is TRBV4-3, the J call TRBJ2-3, with TRBD2 matching over 8 bases. CDR3 length: 17 amino acids. In germline, CDR1 is LGHNA, CDR2 YSLEER. With 0 bases clipped from V and 5 bases from J, the junction kept 10 bases outside the gene matches. The CDR3 DNA sequence: TGCGCCAGCAGCCAAGATGGAACTAGCGGACTGGGAGATACGCAGTATTTT. Translating gives CASSQDGTSGLGDTQYF.

This chain connects TRBV21-1 to TRBJ2-4; the tabulated D call, TRBD2, remains unverified against the DNA. TRBV21-1 counts as a pseudogene. This CDR3 contains 16 residues. The CDR3 loop is CASSKTHRIPGDIQYF. CDR3 nucleotides: TGTGCCAGCAGCAAAACCCACAGGATCCCGGGAGACATTCAGTACTTC.

The chain carries TRBV11-2 and TRBJ2-1; 10 nucleotides agree with TRBD2. V lost 6 bases to trimming and J lost 5 bases; unmatched junction nucleotides: 7. This CDR3 is 15 amino acids long. CDR1 is SGHAT and CDR2 is FQNNGV in the germline V gene. CDR3 residues: CASRELAGSNNEQFF. The CDR3 DNA sequence: TGTGCCAGCAGGGAACTAGCGGGGTCCAACAATGAGCAGTTCTTC.

The rearrangement uses TRBV10-3 and TRBJ2-3, with 14 bases aligning to TRBD2. Germline values: CDR1 ENHRY, CDR2 SYGVKD. The V gene end was trimmed by 4 bases and the J gene end by 6 bases; junction bases not matched to a gene: 9. The CDR3 totals 17 residues. CDR3 residues: CAISATWTSGGTDTQYF. The CDR3 DNA is TGTGCCATCAGTGCAACCTGGACTAGCGGGGGGACCGATACGCAGTATTTT.

V is TRBV4-3 and J is TRBJ1-1; perhaps TRBD1 as D (5 bases). The CDR3 is made up of 14 amino acids. Per the germline V gene, CDR1 is LGHNA and CDR2 is YSLEER. The V gene lost 0 bases and the J gene lost 7 bases, with 12 bases spanning the gap. The CDR3, as DNA: TGCGCCAGCAGCCAAGATCTTGGGGGTGGTGAAGCTTTCTTT. Its translation is CASSQDLGGGEAFF.

V gene TRBV19 combines with J gene TRBJ2-1; unclear D gene. This CDR3 is built from 17 residues. Between the trimmed V and J ends, which lost 4 bases and 4 bases, there was a span of 20 bases. Germline loops: CDR1 LNHDA, CDR2 SQIVND (reference sequence). CDR3 sequence reads: CASSSDLIAFRYNEQFF. The DNA of the CDR3 is TGTGCCAGTAGTAGCGACTTAATCGCCTTTAGATACAATGAGCAGTTCTTC.

The chain employs TRBV9 and TRBJ2-7; D is uncertain. Deletions cut 4 bases from V and 5 bases from J, with 10 bases between. The CDR3 is made up of 12 amino acids. Germline lookup yields CDR1 SGDLS and CDR2 YYNGEE. The CDR3: CASSPEGNEQYF. As DNA, the CDR3 is TGTGCCAGCAGCCCGGAAGGGAACGAGCAGTACTTC.

The chain has TRBV6-5 and TRBJ1-2; D not certain. Trimming stripped 0 bases from V and 8 bases from J, with 16 bases between. The germline V gene encodes CDR1 MNHEY and CDR2 SVGAGI. The CDR3 loop spans 15 amino acids. The CDR3 loop is CASSYSIEGEIGYTF. As DNA, the CDR3 is TGTGCCAGCAGTTACTCGATTGAGGGTGAGATCGGCTACACCTTC.

The genes are TRBV13 and TRBJ2-7, with D hard to call. The CDR3 covers 13 residues. V lost 4 bases, J lost 6 bases, and 13 bases lay in between. The germline CDR1 and CDR2 sequences are PRHDT and FYEKMQ (reference sequence). The CDR3 loop is CASSSGIMGEQYF. CDR3 in DNA: TGTGCCAGCAGCTCCGGCATTATGGGCGAGCAGTACTTC.

The genes are TRBV10-1 and TRBJ2-7, with a weak D call TRBD2 (5 bases). Germline-derived CDR1 and CDR2 are WNHNN and SYGVQD (reference sequence). This CDR3 comprises 13 residues. V was pared by 2 bases and J by 1 base, with 6 bases between. DNA of the CDR3: TGCGCCAGCAGTGAGGGGAGTTCCTACGAGCAGTACTTC. It yields the protein CASSEGSSYEQYF.